In its sample, the clone carrying this TCR beta chain was seen a few times. Its matching antigen is unknown. These data originate in a study of T-cell memory formation after mild COVID-19. Findings of the study overall: The main location of contracting CD4+ clones was CM and EM, and that of contracting CD8+ clones was EMRA.

MiXCR, run by TCRdb on the 5' RACE reads, gives a single entry per CDR3 protein. Of a few hundred thousand distinct CDR3 sequences in the sample, approximately 10% were seen once. Germline V gene sequence: CDR1 SGHTA, CDR2 FQGNSA. The ends lost 3 bases at V and 12 bases at J; junction bases unmatched: 4. The CDR3 loop spans 12 amino acids. The TCR originated in a man younger than 35 who had mild COVID-19 (a few samples of this study predate the infection). Cell type and time point are not known. Sequencing used PBMCs or a T cell subset sorted from them (not recorded which). This chain connects TRBV7-2 to TRBJ2-4; 8 positions agree with TRBD2. Here the CDR3 DNA reads TGTGCCAGCAGCTTGACAAGCGGGGGTCAGTACTTC. Translating it yields CASSLTSGGQYF.